This passage covers 10 T cell receptor beta chains from one sample sequenced in a study of blood T cell repertoires in COVID-19. Only in-frame clones appear in the TCRdb table, and some are missing; sequencing was by immunoSEQ multiplex PCR. The sample includes about 42,000 clones, 60% to 80% of them seen just once. Sequenced sample: peripheral blood. The source is a woman in her 70s with acute or convalescent COVID-19.

This clone was observed at least ten times. The chain combines TRBV9 with TRBJ1-1, with D uncertain. CDR1 and CDR2 from the germline V gene are SGDLS and YYNGEE. Trimming cost V 4 bases and J 5 bases, with 12 bases left between them. The CDR3 is 13 residues long. The CDR3 here is CASSPRPGTEAFF. CDR3 nucleotides: TGTGCCAGCAGCCCACGGCCGGGTACTGAAGCTTTCTTT.

J is TRBJ1-2 and V is TRBV9; the D is unclear. The CDR3 has 13 residues. Per germline, CDR1 SGDLS and CDR2 YYNGEE. The germline V and J ends were trimmed by 3 bases and 7 bases, with 13 bases remaining between them. In nucleotides, the CDR3 is TGTGCCAGCAGCGCGGACTTATTAAGTGGCTACACCTTC. It is translated as CASSADLLSGYTF.

This sequence joins TRBV5-1 and TRBJ2-1, with 8 bases fitting TRBD2. CDR1 is SGHRS and CDR2 is YFSETQ in the germline V gene. This CDR3 has 16 amino acids. V shed 0 bases and J 4 bases; nucleotides not matched to a gene: 6. CDR3 protein: CASSLVIGRGYNEQFF. The CDR3 coding sequence is TGCGCCAGCAGCTTGGTTATCGGGAGGGGGTACAATGAGCAGTTCTTC. The full variable domain, completed using reference TRBV5-1 and TRBJ2-1, is KAGVTQTPRYLIKTRGQQVTLSCSPISGHRSVSWYQQTPGQGLQFLFEYFSETQRNKGNFPGRFSGRQFSNSRSEMNVSTLELGDSALYLCASSLVIGRGYNEQFFGPGTRLTVL.

The V gene is TRBV19, the J gene TRBJ1-3, with a possible D match to TRBD1 (6 bases). Germline loops: CDR1 LNHDA, CDR2 SQIVND (reference sequence). The CDR3 has 17 residues. The germline V and J ends were trimmed by 3 bases and 4 bases, with 19 bases remaining between them. CDR3 loop: CASSMRGVGTLGNTIYF. The CDR3 nucleotides are TGTGCCAGTAGTATGCGGGGGGTCGGGACACTCGGAAACACCATATATTTT.

This chain connects TRBV29-1 to TRBJ1-1; 9 bases fit TRBD1. J was trimmed by 5 bases and V by 6 bases; bases with no gene match: 1. The CDR3 runs to 11 residues. Germline lookup yields CDR1 SQVTM and CDR2 ANQGSEA. The CDR3 DNA reads TGCAGCGTGGACAGGGGAACTGAAGCTTTCTTT. Protein: CSVDRGTEAFF.

The rearrangement joins TRBV11-3 to TRBJ2-2; D is perhaps TRBD1 (6 bases). This CDR3 has 14 residues. V gave up 5 bases and J gave up 5 bases, with 12 bases separating them. Looked up from germline, CDR1 is SGHNT and CDR2 is YENEEA. CDR3 protein: CASSTRQGTGELFF. In nucleotides, the CDR3 is TGTGCCAGCAGCACTCGGCAGGGGACCGGGGAGCTGTTTTTT.

This clone turned up a few times. CDR3 residues: CAWSVLVMSSGANVLTF. The DNA of the CDR3 is TGTGCCTGGAGTGTACTGGTGATGAGCTCTGGGGCCAACGTCCTGACTTTC. The V call is TRBV30, the J call TRBJ2-6; no definite D call. CDR1 GTSNPN and CDR2 SVGIG come from the germline V gene (reference sequence). The CDR3 contains 17 residues. The V end lost 0 bases, the J end lost 0 bases, and 12 bases lay between the germline ends.

This chain connects TRBV7-9 to TRBJ2-5; TRBD1 agrees at 9 bases. J was trimmed by 5 bases and V by 4 bases; bases with no gene match: 8. This CDR3 has 15 amino acids. The germline CDR1 and CDR2 sequences are SEHNR and FQNEAQ (reference sequence). The CDR3 spells CASSSVTGGLETQYF. In DNA form, the CDR3 reads TGTGCCAGCAGCTCGGTCACAGGGGGCCTTGAGACCCAGTACTTC.

This chain joins TRBV7-9 and TRBJ1-1, with 8 bases matching TRBD1. The CDR3 extends over 16 amino acids. V lost 3 bases and J lost 3; bases outside the gene matches: 9. The germline V gene has CDR1 SEHNR and CDR2 FQNEAQ (reference sequence). CDR3 sequence (DNA): TGTGCCAGCAGCTTCGGACAGGGCTACCTAGACACTGAAGCTTTCTTT. This sequence encodes CASSFGQGYLDTEAFF.

The V call is TRBV18, the J call TRBJ1-5, with D possibly being TRBD1 (5 bases). Germline CDR1 and CDR2: KGHSH and LQKENI. The CDR3 is 13 amino acids. Trimming removed 4 bases at V and 5 bases at J, with 9 bases between. Here the CDR3 DNA reads TGTGCCAGCTCACGGCTAGGGGATCAGCCCCAGCATTTT. Its protein product is CASSRLGDQPQHF.